Shown below are 6 T cell receptor beta chains from a single sample sequenced in a study of molecular identifiers for immune sequencing clone quantification. TCRdb analysed the PCR reads with MiXCR anew, one entry per CDR3 protein. The sample consists of some 680,000 distinct CDR3 sequences, about 25% of them appearing once. The source material was naive CD8+ T cells from blood, with Jurkat cell RNA spiked in. Regarding subset: FACS-sorted CD8+CD4-CCR7+CD45RA+ naive T cells. These TCRs come from a human donor in good health. Some libraries in this study had Jurkat cell RNA spiked in.

This chain connects TRBV27 to TRBJ2-3; no clear D gene. Trimming left V 4 bases short and J 10 bases short, with 15 bases between. Germline V CDR1 and CDR2: MNHEY, SMNVEV (reference sequence). This CDR3 spans 13 amino acids. CDR3 in DNA: TGTGCCAGCAGTTATTTAGGAACCCTTGCGCAGTATTTT. This translates into CASSYLGTLAQYF.

The J gene is TRBJ2-7, the V gene TRBV7-6; TRBD1 agrees at 7 bases. The V and J ends lost 5 bases and 6 bases, in that order; junction bases with no gene match: 4. CDR3 length equals 12 residues. Germline CDR1 SGHVS, CDR2 FNYEAQ. CDR3 DNA sequence: TGTGCCAGCAGCCATACAGGGGCCGAGCAGTACTTC. Its translation is CASSHTGAEQYF. Filled out from reference TRBV7-6 and TRBJ2-7, the complete variable domain reads GAGVSQSPRYKVTKRGQDVALRCDPISGHVSLYWYRQALGQGPEFLTYFNYEAQQDKSGLPNDRFSAERPEGSISTLTIQRTEQRDSAMYRCASSHTGAEQYFGPGTRLTVT.

This clonotype has a count of ten or more. This chain connects TRBV16 to TRBJ1-6; 9 bases agree with TRBD1. This CDR3 comprises 14 residues. The germline gives CDR1 KGHSY, CDR2 FQNENV. With V trimmed by 4 bases and J by 9 bases, 4 bases remained unmatched. CDR3 sequence reads: CASSLGQGTSPLHF. The CDR3, as DNA: TGTGCCAGCAGCCTTGGACAGGGGACTTCACCCCTCCACTTT.

This clonotype has only a few counts. The rearrangement links TRBV7-9 to TRBJ2-5; D ambiguous. Germline V gene data show CDR1 as SEHNR and CDR2 as FQNEAQ (reference sequence). V was cut by 5 bases and J by 5 bases, with 18 bases left in between. This CDR3 is built from 15 residues. The CDR3 reads CASSPRSEATETQYF. In DNA, the CDR3 is TGTGCCAGCAGCCCGAGATCAGAGGCAACGGAGACCCAGTACTTC.

In its sample, this clonotype was seen a few times. The chain combines TRBV9 with TRBJ2-7; D could derive from TRBD1 or TRBD2 (5 bases each). The CDR3 has 15 amino acids. V lost 3 bases and J 0 bases, leaving 13 bases between the germline ends. CDR1 and CDR2 (germline): SGDLS, YYNGEE. In DNA form, the CDR3 reads TGTGCCAGCAGCGCTCAGGGCGGAGGCTCCTACGAGCAGTACTTC. It codes for CASSAQGGGSYEQYF. Variable domain in full (rest from reference TRBV9 and TRBJ2-7): DSGVTQTPKHLITATGQRVTLRCSPRSGDLSVYWYQQSLDQGLQFLIQYYNGEERAKGNILERFSAQQFPDLHSELNLSSLELGDSALYFCASSAQGGGSYEQYFGPGTRLTVT.

This clonotype was seen at least ten times. This chain links TRBV29-1 with TRBJ1-4, with 8 nucleotides matching TRBD1. Trimming at V came to 7 bases and at J to 4 bases, leaving 11 bases not matched to a gene. The CDR3 length is 15 residues. Per the germline V gene, CDR1 is SQVTM and CDR2 is ANQGSEA. The CDR3, as DNA: TGCAGCGCACATACTATACAGGGGGTTAATGAAAAACTGTTTTTT. It yields the protein CSAHTIQGVNEKLFF.